Sequencing of this TCR beta chain was carried out in a study of glioma-infiltrating T cells after dendritic cell vaccination. In regard to this clone: Other DNA variants within this sample encode the same CDR3.

No glioblastoma patient carried an isocitrate dehydrogenase mutation. The method was immunoSEQ multiplex PCR; TCRdb's version includes in-frame clones alone and lacks a portion of them. The table has just over 95,000 clones, around three quarters seen once. The V gene end was trimmed by 3 bases and the J gene end by 5 bases; junction bases not matched to a gene: 3. CDR3 size: 13 residues. Germline assignment: CDR1 SGHRS and CDR2 YFSETQ. The chain combines TRBV5-1 with TRBJ1-1, with 8 nucleotides matching TRBD1. The receptor's source is a human donor with glioblastoma. Sequencing used blood, obtained before dendritic cell vaccination. CDR3 sequence reads: CASSSTGGTEAFF. The DNA for the CDR3 is TGCGCCAGCAGCTCCACAGGGGGGACTGAAGCTTTCTTT. Variable domain in full (rest from reference TRBV5-1 and TRBJ1-1): KAGVTQTPRYLIKTRGQQVTLSCSPISGHRSVSWYQQTPGQGLQFLFEYFSETQRNKGNFPGRFSGRQFSNSRSEMNVSTLELGDSALYLCASSSTGGTEAFFGQGTRLTVV.